The TCR beta chain under discussion was sequenced for a study of shared clonotypes between healthy human individuals. Study observations and caveats: Larger estimated richness was generally seen in naive subsets than in memory subsets. Lower generation probabilities were found for non-shared clonotypes than for those shared by all four donors. Naive CD4 clonotypes overlapped across a handful of donors at roughly 5.1%. Blood was the sole source, and tissue repertoires probably differ.

Terminally differentiated effector memory CD45RA+ cells were left out of the naive CD8 fraction, which was CD45RO-negative and positively selected for CCR7. Assay used: immunoSEQ multiplex PCR; TCRdb lists only in-frame clones, some missing. The sample includes over 2,000,000 clones, approximately 92% of them seen just once. CDR1 and CDR2 from the germline V gene are SGHTA and FQGTGA. This CDR3 has 15 amino acids. V lost 3 bases and J lost 5, with 15 bases in between. A word on this clone: Its antigen is still unknown.

This sequence was found in a man younger than 35 in good health. Some clones in this sample may be carry-over from other donors' samples. The sample taken for sequencing was naive CD8+ T cells from PBMCs. This rearrangement joins TRBV7-3 to TRBJ2-3, with D possibly being TRBD2 (5 bases). The chain's CDR3 is CASSFRGEVLDTQYF. The CDR3 DNA reads TGTGCCAGCAGCTTCCGGGGAGAGGTTTTAGATACGCAGTATTTT.